This T cell receptor beta chain was identified in a study of blood T cell repertoires in COVID-19. Across the study: Whether acute or convalescent, the COVID-19 samples came from the United States, Italy and Spain. T cells, B-cell-depleted T cells, or PBMCs provided the cDNA or gDNA that served as material.

Per the original data handling: From reference gene primer amplification, estimates of nucleated cell counts were derived. The assay was immunoSEQ multiplex PCR, and TCRdb's table has in-frame clones only and misses some. Clonal size and the V and J genes are those of that table, whereas D and trimming came from the DNA. The sample has over 200,000 clones, around 84% seen once. The CDR3 has 18 amino acids. V gave up 3 bases and J gave up 1 base; unmatched junction bases: 5. Germline CDR1 reads MGHRA; CDR2 reads YSYEKL. The V gene is TRBV4-1, the J gene TRBJ2-4; 14 bases agree with TRBD2. Sequences were obtained from peripheral blood. The source of this sequence is a man in his forties who had recovered from COVID-19. The CDR3 DNA follows: TGCGCCAGCAGCCACGGACTAGCGGGGGGTCGGGCCAAAAACATTCAGTACTTC. Translated: CASSHGLAGGRAKNIQYF.